This record looks at one T cell receptor beta chain sequence and its context. Its target is unknown. The assay was immunoSEQ multiplex PCR, and TCRdb's table has in-frame clones only and misses some. The sample gives around 150,000 clones, 85% to 90% of which show up once; 4% to 4.5% is in the top ten. This sample stems from a study of cytomegalovirus exposure and HLA in healthy donors. Broader study findings: Most sequenced TCRs were rare (though some public TCRs occurred in many donors). Reports credit the classifier with highly specific, highly sensitive diagnosis of cytomegalovirus status.

Germline V gene lookup returns CDR1 SGHVS and CDR2 FQNEAQ. This CDR3 has 15 amino acids. Between the trimmed V and J ends, which lost 5 bases and 3 bases, there was a span of 14 bases. The donors were part of the approximately 120-subject validation cohort, which stood apart from the approximately 640-subject first cohort. Sequencing was performed on PBMCs. V gene TRBV7-8 combines with J gene TRBJ2-1; D gene uncertain. The clonotype originates from a man younger than 35 in good health and CMV-seropositive. CDR3 DNA sequence: TGTGCCAGCAGCCCTAGAAGGCTCAACTACAATGAGCAGTTCTTC. Translating it yields CASSPRRLNYNEQFF.